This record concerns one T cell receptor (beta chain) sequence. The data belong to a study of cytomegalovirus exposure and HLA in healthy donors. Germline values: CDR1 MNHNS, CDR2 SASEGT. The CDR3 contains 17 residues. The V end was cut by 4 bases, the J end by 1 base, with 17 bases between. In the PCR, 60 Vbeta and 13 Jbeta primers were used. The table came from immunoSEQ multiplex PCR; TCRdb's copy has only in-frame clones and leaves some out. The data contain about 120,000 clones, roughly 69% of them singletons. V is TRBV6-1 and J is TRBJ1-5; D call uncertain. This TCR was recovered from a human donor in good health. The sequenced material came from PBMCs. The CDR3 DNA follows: TGTGCCAGCAGTGTGTTTGGTGGAGGAGTCAGCAATCAGCCCCAGCATTTT. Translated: CASSVFGGGVSNQPQHF.